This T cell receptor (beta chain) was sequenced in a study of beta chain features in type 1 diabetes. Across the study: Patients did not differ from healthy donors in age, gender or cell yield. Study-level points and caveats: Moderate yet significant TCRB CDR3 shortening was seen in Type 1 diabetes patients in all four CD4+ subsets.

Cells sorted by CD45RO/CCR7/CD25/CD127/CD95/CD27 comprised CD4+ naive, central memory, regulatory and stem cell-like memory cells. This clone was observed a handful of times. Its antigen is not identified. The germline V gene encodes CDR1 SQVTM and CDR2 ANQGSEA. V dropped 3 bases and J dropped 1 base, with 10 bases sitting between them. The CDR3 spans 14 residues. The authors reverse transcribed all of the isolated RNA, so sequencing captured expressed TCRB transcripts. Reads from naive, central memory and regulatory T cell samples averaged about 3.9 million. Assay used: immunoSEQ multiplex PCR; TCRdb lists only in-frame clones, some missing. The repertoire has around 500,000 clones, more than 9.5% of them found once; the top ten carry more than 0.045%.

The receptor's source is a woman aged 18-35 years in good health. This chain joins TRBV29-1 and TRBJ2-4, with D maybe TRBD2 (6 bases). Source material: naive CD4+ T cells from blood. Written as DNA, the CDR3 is TGCAGCGTTGAGGGGGGTCTGGCCAAAAACATTCAGTACTTC. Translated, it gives CSVEGGLAKNIQYF.